Listed below are T cell receptor beta chains from one sample, sequenced in a study of blood T cell repertoires in COVID-19. Generated by immunoSEQ multiplex PCR, the TCRdb table keeps only in-frame clones and is missing some. The sample yields roughly 140,000 clones, around 85% seen once. Sequences were obtained from peripheral blood. These receptors originate from a man aged 70-80 years with acute or convalescent COVID-19. Each CDR3 is given with its conserved first and last residue. A D gene is named only where the DNA matches it firmly. Where a row states a size, it is once, few, many or the class of an expanded clone; other rows omit it.

cdr3_length,d_call,j_call,clone_size,v_call,cdr3_aa,cdr3_nt
13,.,TRBJ2-7,.,TRBV10-3,CAISESTGREQYF,TGTGCCATCAGTGAGTCAACAGGACGCGAGCAGTACTTC
15,.,TRBJ2-2,.,TRBV27,CASSSLQGNTGELFF,TGTGCCAGCAGTTCCCTACAGGGGAACACCGGGGAGCTGTTTTTT
14,TRBD1,TRBJ1-4,.,TRBV7-2,CASSFQTGSEKLFF,TGTGCCAGCAGCTTCCAGACAGGGAGTGAAAAACTGTTTTTT
14,.,TRBJ2-3,.,TRBV11-2,CASSLPLGADTQYF,TGTGCCAGCAGCTTGCCCCTAGGCGCAGATACGCAGTATTTT
15,TRBD2,TRBJ2-7,few,TRBV7-9,CASSLTSGSSYEQYF,TGTGCCAGCAGCTTGACTAGCGGGAGCTCCTACGAGCAGTACTTC
13,.,TRBJ2-3,.,TRBV7-3,CASSFRGTDTQYF,TGTGCCAGCAGCTTCCGGGGAACAGATACGCAGTATTTT
15,.,TRBJ1-1,.,TRBV9,CASSGLPQENTEAFF,TGTGCCAGCAGCGGACTGCCGCAAGAGAACACTGAAGCTTTCTTT
16,TRBD1,TRBJ1-1,.,TRBV28,CASSRGQGLRNTEAFF,TGTGCCAGCAGTCGAGGACAGGGGCTAAGGAACACTGAAGCTTTCTTT
14,.,TRBJ1-1,few,TRBV18,CASSQTTGNTEAFF,TGTGCCAGCTCACAAACTACAGGGAACACTGAAGCTTTCTTT
15,TRBD1,TRBJ2-5,.,TRBV29-1,CSAGRTGAVEETQYF,TGCAGCGCTGGCCGGACAGGGGCGGTAGAGGAGACCCAGTACTTC
14,.,TRBJ1-2,.,TRBV6-2/TRBV6-3,CASSRHRDSYGYTF,TGTGCCAGCAGCCGTCACCGGGATTCCTATGGCTACACCTTC
14,TRBD2,TRBJ2-1,once,TRBV29-1,CSVEPGRVYNEQFF,TGCAGCGTTGAGCCGGGGAGGGTCTACAATGAGCAGTTCTTC
17,TRBD2,TRBJ2-2,.,TRBV4-3,CASSPRLAGTNTGELFF,TGCGCCAGCAGCCCTCGACTAGCGGGAACGAACACCGGGGAGCTGTTTTTT
15,.,TRBJ1-4,.,TRBV27,CASSPRLSTNEKLFF,TGTGCCAGCAGTCCCCGCCTATCAACTAATGAAAAACTGTTTTTT
19,.,TRBJ2-5,.,TRBV28,CASSFRTGGASGRRETQYF,TGTGCCAGCAGTTTCCGGACAGGGGGTGCTAGCGGGAGGCGAGAGACCCAGTACTTC
17,TRBD1,TRBJ2-4,.,TRBV4-3,CASSQAVTGGAKNIQYF,TGCGCCAGCAGCCAAGCAGTGACAGGGGGAGCCAAAAACATTCAGTACTTC
17,TRBD2,TRBJ2-1,.,TRBV7-3,CASSPLGGASGHNEQFF,TGTGCCAGCAGCCCCCTCGGGGGGGCTAGCGGACACAATGAGCAGTTCTTC
17,TRBD2,TRBJ2-2,.,TRBV6-1,CASSEASLAGRAGELFF,TGTGCCAGCAGTGAAGCTTCTCTTGCCGGGAGGGCCGGGGAGCTGTTTTTT
14,TRBD1,TRBJ1-1,.,TRBV19,CASTRTGGITEAFF,TGTGCCAGTACTCGGACAGGGGGGATCACTGAAGCTTTCTTT
14,TRBD1,TRBJ2-7,.,TRBV10-3,CAIRGTGTSYEQYF,TGTGCCATCAGGGGGACAGGCACCTCCTACGAGCAGTACTTC
15,.,TRBJ1-3,few,TRBV7-2,CASSLIVTGGNTIYF,TGTGCCAGCAGCTTAATCGTGACAGGTGGAAACACCATATATTTT
11,.,TRBJ1-2,.,TRBV29-1,CSVEDGGTTTF,TGCAGCGTTGAAGACGGTGGCACTACCACCTTC
13,.,TRBJ2-7,once,TRBV10-2,CASSEGYTYEQYF,TGCGCCAGCAGTGAGGGTTACACCTACGAGCAGTACTTC
15,.,TRBJ2-1,.,TRBV5-1,CASSFGTPSYNEQFF,TGCGCCAGCAGCTTCGGGACTCCCTCCTACAATGAGCAGTTCTTC
14,.,TRBJ2-1,.,TRBV28,CASESARRNNEQFF,TGTGCCAGCGAATCTGCGCGGAGGAACAATGAGCAGTTCTTC
15,TRBD1,TRBJ1-1,.,TRBV6-1,CASSELGQLNTEAFF,TGTGCCAGCAGTGAACTGGGACAGTTGAACACTGAAGCTTTCTTT
15,TRBD1,TRBJ2-7,.,TRBV19,CASSSPRGRRYEQYF,TGTGCCAGTAGTTCACCCAGGGGGCGTCGATACGAGCAGTACTTC
13,.,TRBJ1-5,few,TRBV28,CASSADRNQPQHF,TGTGCCAGCAGCGCTGACAGAAATCAGCCCCAGCATTTT
12,.,TRBJ2-1,.,TRBV3-1/TRBV3-2,CASSPPSYEQFF,TGTGCCAGCAGCCCACCTAGCTATGAGCAGTTCTTC
15,.,TRBJ1-2,.,TRBV6-1,CASSERQVGLYGYTF,TGTGCCAGCAGTGAGAGACAGGTTGGGCTCTATGGCTACACCTTC
13,TRBD1,TRBJ2-1,.,TRBV27,CASSLTGYNEQFF,TGTGCCAGCAGTTTGACAGGGTACAATGAGCAGTTCTTC
16,.,TRBJ2-6,.,TRBV11-3,CASSYGRSSGANVLTF,TGTGCCAGCTCCTACGGAAGGAGCTCTGGGGCCAACGTCCTGACTTTC
15,TRBD1,TRBJ1-1,.,TRBV5-1,CASTLDRGMNTEAFF,TGCGCCAGCACCCTCGACAGGGGAATGAACACTGAAGCTTTCTTT
13,.,TRBJ2-5,.,TRBV12-5,CASGLDTQETQYF,TGTGCTAGTGGCCTGGACACCCAAGAGACCCAGTACTTC
17,TRBD2,TRBJ2-2,.,TRBV5-1,CASSLIGTSGETGELFF,TGCGCCAGCAGCTTGATCGGGACTAGCGGGGAGACCGGGGAGCTGTTTTTT
15,.,TRBJ2-1,.,TRBV9,CASSVEFAGYNEQFF,TGTGCCAGCAGCGTAGAGTTCGCCGGTTACAATGAGCAGTTCTTC
14,TRBD1,TRBJ1-1,.,TRBV19,CASRTGTGNTEAFF,TGTGCCAGTAGAACCGGGACAGGGAACACTGAAGCTTTCTTT
13,TRBD2,TRBJ2-3,.,TRBV6-2/TRBV6-3,CASSRDYSDTQYF,TGTGCCAGCAGCCGGGACTACTCAGATACGCAGTATTTT
13,TRBD1,TRBJ1-1,.,TRBV28,CASSLDRGTEAFF,TGTGCCAGCAGTTTGGACAGGGGCACTGAAGCTTTCTTT
15,TRBD2,TRBJ2-1,.,TRBV10-3,CAISGQREGRNEQFF,TGTGCCATCAGTGGTCAGCGGGAGGGCCGCAATGAGCAGTTCTTC
17,.,TRBJ1-1,.,TRBV28,CASRLTRVYGMNTEAFF,TGTGCCAGCAGACTTACCCGGGTCTACGGTATGAACACTGAAGCTTTCTTT
17,TRBD2,TRBJ2-5,.,TRBV19,CASSIAGTSGSVETQYF,TGTGCCAGTAGTATCGCCGGGACTAGCGGGAGCGTAGAGACCCAGTACTTC
19,TRBD2,TRBJ2-2,.,TRBV28,CASSFPRTSGIKNTGELFF,TGTGCCAGCAGTTTTCCCCGGACTAGCGGGATTAAGAACACCGGGGAGCTGTTTTTT
15,.,TRBJ2-7,once,TRBV28,CASGGLGQGFSEQYF,TGTGCCAGCGGGGGCCTAGGGCAGGGGTTTTCCGAGCAGTACTTC